A single sample gave rise to the 23 T cell receptor beta chains below, sequenced in a study of T cells in Graves' hyperthyroidism and ophthalmopathy. TCR beta CDR3 sequences were amplified from RNA transcripts. During a first-round RT-PCR of the TCR CDR3, the HTBI primer set was used. TCRdb re-analysed the multiplex PCR reads in MiXCR, keeping a single row per CDR3 protein. The profile shows over 350,000 distinct CDR3 sequences, more than 12% of them singletons. The source material was blood. Receptors were obtained from a man aged 45-60 years with Graves' ophthalmopathy.

This clonotype was recorded at least ten times. V and J are TRBV20-1 and TRBJ2-7, with D unclear. From germline, CDR1 is DFQATT and CDR2 SNEGSKA (reference sequence). The CDR3 has 14 amino acids. V lost 6 bases to trimming and J lost 0 bases, with 15 bases between them. CDR3 loop: CSACLGGHSYEQYF. The DNA of the CDR3 is TGCAGTGCCTGCCTGGGCGGCCACTCCTACGAGCAGTACTTC.

This clonotype was seen ten or more times. V is TRBV30 and J is TRBJ2-1, with 11 positions matching TRBD2. V trimming: 4 bases; J trimming: 2 bases; junction bases outside the gene matches: 1. This CDR3 is built from 14 residues. The V gene's germline CDR1 is GTSNPN and CDR2 SVGIG (reference sequence). DNA of the CDR3: TGTGCCTGGAAGACTAGCGGGACCTACAATGAGCAGTTCTTC. Translation: CAWKTSGTYNEQFF.

In this sample, this clonotype turned up a few times. J is TRBJ2-1 and V is TRBV5-5; D uncertain. The CDR3 contains 17 residues. V was clipped by 1 base and J by 4 bases, with 18 bases between them. CDR1 and CDR2 from the germline V gene are SGHKS and YYEKEE (reference sequence). The CDR3 protein is CASSLLISELRYNEQFF. CDR3 DNA: TGTGCCAGCAGCTTGCTTATCTCGGAGTTGAGGTACAATGAGCAGTTCTTC. The full variable domain, rest sourced from reference TRBV5-5 and TRBJ2-1, is DAGVTQSPTHLIKTRGQQVTLRCSPISGHKSVSWYQQVLGQGPQFIFQYYEKEERGRGNFPDRFSARQFPNYSSELNVNALLLGDSALYLCASSLLISELRYNEQFFGPGTRLTVL.

This clonotype has ten or more counts. This chain connects TRBV13 to TRBJ2-1; perhaps TRBD1 as D (5 bases). From germline, CDR1 is PRHDT and CDR2 FYEKMQ (reference sequence). CDR3 length: 15 residues. V lost 0 bases and J 5 bases, leaving 11 bases between the germline ends. The CDR3 spells CASSLGQARNNEQFF. CDR3 DNA sequence: TGTGCCAGCAGCTTAGGACAGGCGCGAAACAATGAGCAGTTCTTC. Filled out from reference TRBV13 and TRBJ2-1, the complete variable domain reads AAGVIQSPRHLIKEKRETATLKCYPIPRHDTVYWYQQGPGQDPQFLISFYEKMQSDKGSIPDRFSAQQFSDYHSELNMSSLELGDSALYFCASSLGQARNNEQFFGPGTRLTVL.

In this sample, this clonotype turned up many times. This chain joins TRBV30 and TRBJ2-7; D possibly corresponds to TRBD2 (6 bases). Trimming removed 1 base from V and 0 bases from J, with 10 bases in between. The CDR3 contains 14 residues. The germline V gene encodes CDR1 GTSNPN and CDR2 SVGIG (reference sequence). In DNA, the CDR3 is TGTGCCTGGAGTGGGGTAGCGGTCTCCTACGAGCAGTACTTC. Protein product: CAWSGVAVSYEQYF. The entire variable domain, with the rest obtained from reference TRBV30 and TRBJ2-7, is as follows: SQTIHQWPATLVQPVGSPLSLECTVEGTSNPNLYWYRQAAGRGLQLLFYSVGIGQISSEVPQNLSASRPQDRQFILSSKKLLLSDSGFYLCAWSGVAVSYEQYFGPGTRLTVT.

This clonotype has ten or more counts. The gene calls are TRBV5-1 and TRBJ1-2; tentative D call: TRBD1 (5 bases). Trimming cost V 1 base and J 2 bases, with 12 bases left between them. CDR1 and CDR2 from the germline V gene are SGHRS and YFSETQ. The CDR3 runs to 15 residues. The CDR3 DNA reads TGCGCCAGCAGCTTGAGGGGTTTCTCCAACTATGGCTACACCTTC. Amino acids: CASSLRGFSNYGYTF. Using reference TRBV5-1 and TRBJ1-2 for the parts outside the CDR3, the full variable domain is KAGVTQTPRYLIKTRGQQVTLSCSPISGHRSVSWYQQTPGQGLQFLFEYFSETQRNKGNFPGRFSGRQFSNSRSEMNVSTLELGDSALYLCASSLRGFSNYGYTFGSGTRLTVV.

This clonotype occurred a few times. V and J are TRBV7-6 and TRBJ1-5; tentative D call: TRBD1 (6 bases). Per germline, CDR1 SGHVS and CDR2 FNYEAQ. The CDR3 is 15 residues long. The V end lost 8 bases, the J end lost 1 base, and 15 bases lay between the germline ends. CDR3 coding DNA: TGTGCCAGCTCCCTGGACAGCCTGAGCAATCAGCCCCAGCATTTT. Amino acid sequence: CASSLDSLSNQPQHF.

This rearrangement joins TRBV3-1 to TRBJ2-7; D call uncertain. The germline V gene has CDR1 LGHDT and CDR2 YNNKEL (reference sequence). CDR3 length: 13 amino acids. The germline V and J ends were trimmed by 4 bases and 2 bases, with 9 bases remaining between them. DNA for the CDR3: TGTGCCAGCAGCCGCGGAGAGGCCTACGAGCAGTACTTC. Its translation is CASSRGEAYEQYF.

This clonotype has a handful of counts. This chain uses TRBV4-2 with TRBJ1-1; D is possibly TRBD1 (5 bases). The V and J ends lost 4 bases and 1 base respectively, with 10 bases between them. There are 14 residues in the CDR3. The germline CDR1 and CDR2 sequences are LGHNA and YNFKEQ. CDR3 DNA: TGTGCCAGCAGCCCGGGGCAGCAGAACACTGAAGCTTTCTTT. Protein: CASSPGQQNTEAFF.

CDR3 nucleotides: TGTGCCATCAGCCCCGGGCGGGAGTCCGGAGATACGCAGTATTTT. Translated, it gives CAISPGRESGDTQYF. This chain connects TRBV10-3 to TRBJ2-3; 7 positions match TRBD2. V shed 6 bases and J 5 bases; nucleotides not matched to a gene: 11. Germline V gene data show CDR1 as ENHRY and CDR2 as SYGVKD. The CDR3 extends over 15 amino acids.

This clonotype came up a few times. The CDR3 nucleotides read TGTGCCAGCAGCTTGGGACAGTTGCCCGACAATGAGCAGTTCTTC. Protein: CASSLGQLPDNEQFF. J is TRBJ2-1 and V is TRBV7-9, with TRBD1 matching over 7 bases. Germline CDR1 is SEHNR and CDR2 is FQNEAQ (reference sequence). V trimming: 3 bases; J trimming: 5 bases; junction bases outside the gene matches: 7. The CDR3 runs to 15 residues.

This clonotype was detected ten times or more. J is TRBJ2-1 and V is TRBV20-1; 11 bases are shared with TRBD2. The CDR3 contains 12 residues. V shed 3 bases and J 10 bases; nucleotides not matched to a gene: 2. Germline values: CDR1 DFQATT, CDR2 SNEGSKA (reference sequence). The CDR3 bases are TGCAGTGCTAGCTCTAGCGGGGGGGAGCAGTTCTTC. Residues: CSASSSGGEQFF.

Ten or more counts support this clonotype. This chain uses TRBV20-1 with TRBJ2-7; D remains ambiguous. Germline V CDR1 and CDR2: DFQATT, SNEGSKA (reference sequence). There are 11 residues in the CDR3. Between the trimmed V and J ends, which lost 7 bases and 5 bases, there was a span of 12 bases. CDR3 coding DNA: TGCAGTGACCCCTTCGGCCACGAGCAGTACTTC. Translation: CSDPFGHEQYF.

Many counts were recorded for this clonotype. J is TRBJ2-2 and V is TRBV7-8; a weak D match, TRBD2 (5 bases). V dropped 0 bases and J dropped 1 base, with 12 bases sitting between them. The germline CDR1 and CDR2 sequences are SGHVS and FQNEAQ. The CDR3 spans 17 residues. The CDR3 DNA sequence: TGTGCCAGCAGCTTAGCGTCCGGACTGTTGAACACCGGGGAGCTGTTTTTT. This gives the protein CASSLASGLLNTGELFF.

This clonotype was picked up many times. The V call is TRBV25-1, the J call TRBJ2-5, with D possibly TRBD1 on 6 matching bases. The germline V gene encodes CDR1 MGHDK and CDR2 SYGVNS. The V end lost 7 bases, the J end lost 0 bases, and 12 bases lay between the germline ends. There are 14 residues in the CDR3. The CDR3 DNA reads as TGTGCCAGCACGTCCGGACAGTACCAAGAGACCCAGTACTTC. Translation gives CASTSGQYQETQYF.

This clonotype occurred many times. The rearrangement links TRBV15 to TRBJ1-1, with 10 bases matching TRBD1. Germline CDR1 reads LNHNV; CDR2 reads YYDKDF (reference sequence). CDR3 size: 21 residues. With 10 bases clipped from V and 1 base from J, the junction kept 27 bases outside the gene matches. CDR3 sequence (DNA): TGTGCCAGACAACGAAACGGGACAGGGGTCGTCGGGGGATTAGGGAACACTGAAGCTTTCTTT. Translated: CARQRNGTGVVGGLGNTEAFF.

The chain employs TRBV11-2 and TRBJ2-4; no clear D gene. The germline V gene encodes CDR1 SGHAT and CDR2 FQNNGV. V lost 1 base, J lost 5 bases, and 12 bases lay in between. The CDR3 is 15 residues long. The CDR3 DNA follows: TGTGCCAGCAGCTTAGGGAGTAATACGCAAAACATTCAGTACTTC. Its protein is CASSLGSNTQNIQYF.

The table lists this clonotype with many counts. V usage is TRBV19 and J usage is TRBJ2-5, with D possibly being TRBD2 (6 bases). This CDR3 is 17 amino acids long. CDR1 LNHDA and CDR2 SQIVND come from the germline V gene (reference sequence). Trimming left V 7 bases short and J 4 bases short, with 25 bases between. CDR3 residues: CASKTSSESGVGETQYF. CDR3 coding DNA: TGTGCCAGTAAGACGTCTAGCGAGTCTGGGGTGGGAGAGACCCAGTACTTC.

This sequence joins TRBV2 and TRBJ2-2; 11 nucleotides match TRBD2. CDR1 SNHLY and CDR2 FYNNEI come from the germline V gene. Trimming took 5 bases from V and 7 from J; bases not matched to a gene: 9. The CDR3 is 16 amino acids. The CDR3 DNA reads as TGTGCCAGCAGTTTTATAGCGGGAGGGTTCGACGGGGAGCTGTTTTTT. This codes for CASSFIAGGFDGELFF.

This clonotype appeared many times. The rearrangement joins TRBV27 to TRBJ2-1, with no clear D. Germline assignment: CDR1 MNHEY and CDR2 SMNVEV (reference sequence). V was cut by 5 bases and J by 4 bases, with 12 bases left in between. The CDR3 covers 14 residues. CDR3 amino acids: CASSPHEQYNEQFF. CDR3 bases: TGTGCCAGCAGTCCACACGAACAATACAATGAGCAGTTCTTC.

The sample holds a few counts of this clonotype. V gene TRBV20-1 combines with J gene TRBJ2-3; D gene ambiguous. V dropped 5 bases and J dropped 5 bases, with 11 bases sitting between them. The CDR3 is 12 residues long. From germline, CDR1 is DFQATT and CDR2 SNEGSKA (reference sequence). The CDR3 reads CSAPTTRDTQYF. In DNA, the CDR3 is TGCAGTGCTCCTACGACGAGAGATACGCAGTATTTT.

The chain carries TRBV12-3 or TRBV12-4 and TRBJ1-4; possibly TRBD1 for D (5 bases). The CDR3 length is 14 residues. V lost 3 bases and J lost 5, with 10 bases in between. CDR3 residues: CASSFGAGNEKLFF. CDR3 sequence (DNA): TGTGCCAGCAGTTTTGGGGCAGGGAATGAAAAACTGTTTTTT.

V usage is TRBV6-1 and J usage is TRBJ1-2, with TRBD1 identical over 9 bases. The CDR3 runs to 14 residues. The ends lost 6 bases at V and 6 bases at J; junction bases unmatched: 8. Germline CDR1 MNHNS, CDR2 SASEGT. CDR3 bases: TGTGCCAGCAGCGGGGGGGGGACAGGGAATGGCTACACCTTC. It is translated as CASSGGGTGNGYTF.